Below, 11 T cell receptor beta chains from the same sample are listed, as sequenced in a study of vaccination effects on CD4 cells after COVID-19. The antigens for these receptors are not known. Using viral peptide pools, the ViraFEST assay grew out antigen-specific CD4+ T cells prior to sequencing. Culturing for more than eight days preceded CD4+ T cell isolation. Absence of prior SARS-CoV-2 infection characterized the vaccine recipients, who showed negative nucleocapsid antibodies. Clones were sequenced by immunoSEQ multiplex PCR, and TCRdb holds only the in-frame ones, with some missing. In the table there are tens of thousands of clones, 60% to 80% of which are singletons. The sequencing here drew on CD4+ T cells from PBMCs cultured with HCoV-OC43 spike peptides, taken before COVID-19 vaccination. Subset specified: HCoV-OC43 spike overlapping peptide pool stimulation. The source of these receptors is a human donor who received a COVID-19 vaccine.

The chain has TRBV27 and TRBJ1-1; D may be TRBD1 (6 bases). Trimming pared 0 bases from V and 4 bases from J, leaving 12 bases between. This CDR3 has 15 residues. Germline CDR1 and CDR2: MNHEY and SMNVEV (reference sequence). The CDR3 protein is CASSLSGGPSTEAFF. Written as DNA, the CDR3 is TGTGCCAGCAGTTTATCTGGGGGCCCCAGCACTGAAGCTTTCTTT.

The CDR3 loop reads CAFERTGGRDGYTF. The CDR3 nucleotides read TGTGCCTTTGAAAGGACAGGGGGAAGGGATGGCTACACCTTC. The V call is TRBV30, the J call TRBJ1-2; TRBD1 agrees at 10 bases. The V and J ends lost 7 bases and 6 bases, in that order; junction bases with no gene match: 11. Germline V gene data show CDR1 as GTSNPN and CDR2 as SVGIG (reference sequence). This CDR3 is 14 amino acids long. Drawing the rest from reference TRBV30 and TRBJ1-2, the complete variable domain is SQTIHQWPATLVQPVGSPLSLECTVEGTSNPNLYWYRQAAGRGLQLLFYSVGIGQISSEVPQNLSASRPQDRQFILSSKKLLLSDSGFYLCAFERTGGRDGYTFGSGTRLTVV.

Only one count was recorded for this clone. The chain is built from TRBV3-1 (or the pseudogene TRBV3-2) and TRBJ1-3; TRBD1 matches at 7 bases. This CDR3 has 18 residues. Germline V lookup: CDR1 LGHDT, CDR2 YNNKEL (reference sequence). V shed 2 bases, J shed 5 bases, and the junction held 15 bases outside the gene matches. Written as DNA, the CDR3 is TGTGCCAGCAGCCAATTAAGATGGACAGGTACCACTCGAAACACCATATATTTT. Amino acid sequence: CASSQLRWTGTTRNTIYF.

The J gene is TRBJ2-2, the V gene TRBV5-1; 14 nucleotides match TRBD2. The CDR3 covers 16 residues. Unmatched junction bases numbered 5, after V lost 7 bases and J lost 3 bases. The germline V gene has CDR1 SGHRS and CDR2 YFSETQ. CDR3 coding DNA: TGCGCCAGCGGGGGACTAGCGGGAGTTCACACCGGGGAGCTGTTTTTT. Translating it yields CASGGLAGVHTGELFF.

The chain links TRBV7-9 to TRBJ1-1, with no clear D. The length of the CDR3 is 11 residues. V dropped 8 bases and J dropped 4 bases, with 8 bases sitting between them. Germline V gene sequence: CDR1 SEHNR, CDR2 FQNEAQ (reference sequence). DNA of the CDR3: TGTGCCAGCTGGCAACTCACTGAAGCTTTCTTT. Encoded protein: CASWQLTEAFF.

The gene calls are TRBV3-1 (or the pseudogene TRBV3-2) and TRBJ1-3; 7 bases align to TRBD1. The CDR3 runs 15 residues. Looked up from germline, CDR1 is LGHDT and CDR2 is YNNKEL (reference sequence). V lost 0 bases and J lost 4; bases outside the gene matches: 3. The CDR3 loop is CASSQDTGVGNTIYF. The CDR3 bases are TGTGCCAGCAGCCAAGATACAGGGGTAGGAAACACCATATATTTT.

The gene calls are TRBV19 and TRBJ1-1; no reliable D call. Trimming removed 5 bases at V and 3 bases at J, with 22 bases between. In germline, CDR1 is LNHDA, CDR2 SQIVND (reference sequence). The length of the CDR3 is 17 residues. CDR3 residues: CASSLPPGFPPDTEAFF. In DNA form, the CDR3 reads TGTGCCAGTAGTCTCCCCCCGGGGTTCCCACCGGACACTGAAGCTTTCTTT.

V usage is TRBV19 and J usage is TRBJ1-4, with D unresolved. Germline V CDR1 and CDR2: LNHDA, SQIVND (reference sequence). CDR3 size: 16 residues. Trimming cost V 1 base and J 0 bases, with 9 bases left between them. CDR3 sequence reads: CASSIVRPATNEKLFF. CDR3 DNA sequence: TGTGCCAGTAGTATAGTCCGGCCAGCAACTAATGAAAAACTGTTTTTT.

The chain employs TRBV5-5 and TRBJ1-5, with TRBD1 matching 10 bases. The germline V gene has CDR1 SGHKS and CDR2 YYEKEE (reference sequence). CDR3 size: 17 residues. With 2 bases clipped from V and 7 bases from J, the junction kept 12 bases outside the gene matches. As DNA, the CDR3 is TGTGCCAGCAGCTTATTGACAGGGGGCGCGTCTCGGCAGCCCCAGCATTTT. It translates to CASSLLTGGASRQPQHF.

The V and J genes are TRBV25-1 and TRBJ2-7, with D hard to call. The germline V and J ends were trimmed by 4 bases and 4 bases, with 5 bases remaining between them. The CDR3 spans 11 residues. Germline CDR1 and CDR2: MGHDK and SYGVNS. The CDR3 loop is CASSAKYEQYF. DNA for the CDR3: TGTGCCAGCAGTGCCAAATACGAGCAGTACTTC.

The chain is built from TRBV19 and TRBJ2-1; the D call may be TRBD1 or TRBD2 (6 bases each). Trimming took off 7 bases at V and 9 bases at J, with 25 bases between the two ends. The CDR3 is 16 amino acids. Germline-derived CDR1 and CDR2 are LNHDA and SQIVND (reference sequence). DNA for the CDR3: TGTGCCAGTACCCGAGGAGATGGGGGGCCGGGTCGTGAGCAGTTCTTC. Protein: CASTRGDGGPGREQFF.